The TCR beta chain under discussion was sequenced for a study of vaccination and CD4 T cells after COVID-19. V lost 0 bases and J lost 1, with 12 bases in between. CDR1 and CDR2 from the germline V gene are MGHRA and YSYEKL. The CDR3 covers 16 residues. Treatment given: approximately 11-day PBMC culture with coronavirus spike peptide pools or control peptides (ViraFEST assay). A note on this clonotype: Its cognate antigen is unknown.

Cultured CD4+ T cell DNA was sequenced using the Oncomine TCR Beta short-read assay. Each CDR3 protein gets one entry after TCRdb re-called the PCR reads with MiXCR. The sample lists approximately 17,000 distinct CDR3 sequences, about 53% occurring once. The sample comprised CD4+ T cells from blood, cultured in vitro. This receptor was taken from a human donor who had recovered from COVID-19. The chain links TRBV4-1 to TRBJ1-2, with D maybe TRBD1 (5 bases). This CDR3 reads CASSQDGAGDNYGYTF. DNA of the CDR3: TGCGCCAGCAGCCAAGATGGGGCAGGTGATAACTATGGCTACACCTTC.